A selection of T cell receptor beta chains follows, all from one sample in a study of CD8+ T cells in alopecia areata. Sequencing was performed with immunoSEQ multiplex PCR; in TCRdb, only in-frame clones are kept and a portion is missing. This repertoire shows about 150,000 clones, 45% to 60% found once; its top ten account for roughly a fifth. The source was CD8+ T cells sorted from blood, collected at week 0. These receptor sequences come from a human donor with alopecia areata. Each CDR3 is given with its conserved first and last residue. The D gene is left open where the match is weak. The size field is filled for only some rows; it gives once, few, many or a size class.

cdr3_nt: TGTGCCAGCAGAGGTTCCAGAACTGCAACTAATGAAAAACTGTTTTTT; cdr3_aa: CASRGSRTATNEKLFF; v_call: TRBV13; clone_size: NA; d_call: NA; j_call: TRBJ1-4
cdr3_nt: TGCAGCGTTGAGGGGGGTAGCCAAGATACGCAGTATTTT; cdr3_aa: CSVEGGSQDTQYF; v_call: TRBV29-1; clone_size: few; d_call: NA; j_call: TRBJ2-3
cdr3_nt: TGTGCCAGCAGTTACGTCTCTAGCGGCACAGATACGCAGTATTTT; cdr3_aa: CASSYVSSGTDTQYF; v_call: TRBV6-5; clone_size: NA; d_call: NA; j_call: TRBJ2-3
cdr3_nt: TGCGCCAGCAGCTTGGGAGTTTACGAGCAGTACTTC; cdr3_aa: CASSLGVYEQYF; v_call: TRBV5-1; clone_size: few; d_call: NA; j_call: TRBJ2-7
cdr3_nt: TGTGCCAGCAGCTCCCCGGGGGATTTGGTGCCGTTCTTC; cdr3_aa: CASSSPGDLVPFF; v_call: TRBV7-9; clone_size: NA; d_call: NA; j_call: TRBJ2-1
cdr3_nt: TGTGCCAGCAGGGGCGAGCGCATCGACTACACCTTC; cdr3_aa: CASRGERIDYTF; v_call: TRBV25-1; clone_size: NA; d_call: NA; j_call: TRBJ1-2
cdr3_nt: TGTGCCAGCAACGGAGCAGACAATGAGCAGTTCTTC; cdr3_aa: CASNGADNEQFF; v_call: TRBV5-6; clone_size: NA; d_call: NA; j_call: TRBJ2-1
cdr3_nt: TGTGCCAGCAGTTACTCAGAAGGGTCCTATGGCTACACCTTC; cdr3_aa: CASSYSEGSYGYTF; v_call: TRBV6-6; clone_size: NA; d_call: NA; j_call: TRBJ1-2
cdr3_nt: TGTGCCAGCAGCTTAGCGCGACGAGGAGGAGATACGCAGTATTTT; cdr3_aa: CASSLARRGGDTQYF; v_call: TRBV7-6; clone_size: few; d_call: NA; j_call: TRBJ2-3
cdr3_nt: TGCAGCGCCGACGATAGTCAGACCTACGAGCAGTACTTC; cdr3_aa: CSADDSQTYEQYF; v_call: TRBV29-1; clone_size: few; d_call: NA; j_call: TRBJ2-7
cdr3_nt: TGTGCCTGGAGTGGCGGGGGAAGATTGGATACGCAGTATTTT; cdr3_aa: CAWSGGGRLDTQYF; v_call: TRBV30; clone_size: few; d_call: TRBD2; j_call: TRBJ2-3
cdr3_nt: TGTGCCAGCAGTGAAAGGGGGCAGCCTGAAGCTTTCTTT; cdr3_aa: CASSERGQPEAFF; v_call: TRBV2; clone_size: few; d_call: TRBD1; j_call: TRBJ1-1